By frequency in the sample, the clone carrying this T cell receptor beta chain is medium-sized. Time point: before preoperative PTX-NDP chemotherapy. This sample stems from a study of esophageal squamous cell carcinoma under preoperative chemotherapy. The V gene end was trimmed by 10 bases and the J gene end by 5 bases; junction bases not matched to a gene: 6. CDR3 length: 14 residues. CDR1 and CDR2 (germline): SGHVS, FQNEAQ. Via MiXCR, TCRdb re-called the PCR reads, giving one row per CDR3 protein. The sample lists 15,000 to 20,000 distinct CDR3 sequences; more than 45% were seen once. The receptor was derived from a human donor with esophageal squamous cell carcinoma. The donor label of this sample is uncertain. The chain joins TRBV7-8 to TRBJ2-2, with 11 positions matching TRBD1. Sampling was performed from a patient given preoperative chemotherapy. CDR3 sequence reads: CATSGTGGTGELFF. The CDR3 DNA sequence: TGTGCCACCTCCGGGACAGGGGGGACCGGGGAGCTGTTTTTT.